This T cell receptor (gamma chain) was observed in a study of Vδ1+ human thymocytes. Study-wide findings and caveats: Highly polyclonal TRG and TRD repertoires with Gaussian CDR3 length distributions appeared in thymus. Despite high sort purity, about a fifth of thymic T cell receptor delta sequences were Vdelta2.

The template was reverse-transcribed extracted RNA. The CDR3 regions were amplified by multiplex PCR from V-gene primers to a constant-region primer. TCRdb ran CATT on the multiplex PCR reads. Among tens of thousands of gamma-chain clones listed, over 15% were seen once. The sorted cells were CD3+ Vdelta1+ Vdelta2- thymocytes from alphabeta-depleted thymus. Purity of the sorted Vdelta1+ thymocytes ranged from roughly 98% to 99.6%. Trimming cost V 0 bases and J 12 bases; bases outside gene matches: 8. Germline values: CDR1 GITISATS, CDR2 ISYDGTV (reference sequence). CDR3 length: 12 amino acids. Only a few counts were recorded for this clone. Its antigen is as yet unknown.

The origin of this receptor is a boy in the first two years of life who had congenital heart surgery. The specimen sequenced was Vdelta1+ gamma-delta thymocytes from the thymus. Subset noted: FACS-sorted CD3+ TCRalphabeta- TCRVdelta1+ TCRVdelta2- thymocytes. The chain joins TRGV9 to TRGJ1 or TRGJ2. The CDR3: CALWEVQKGKLF. For the CDR3, the DNA is TGTGCCTTGTGGGAGGTGCAAAAGGGGAAACTCTTT.